This entry describes one T cell receptor beta chain. Its antigen is not yet known. No clone much larger than this one lies a single base away; base qualities are absent. Via the germline V gene (reference sequence), CDR1 is LNHNV and CDR2 YYDKDF. Inclusive of the bounding cysteine and phenylalanine, the CDR3 is 18 residues long. The entry retains the CDR3 DNA only, 54 bases that are in frame from base 1. Ends trimmed: V by 0 bases, J by 7 bases; bases unmatched to a gene: 15. TCRbeta CDR3 regions were amplified from genomic DNA using the immunoSEQ Assay, a bias-controlled multiplex PCR. Per the original workflow: The number of nucleated cells in each sample was estimated from the amplification of reference gene primers within the assay. To quantify the absolute abundance of each unique TCRbeta CDR3 rearrangement, sequence reads were collapsed and filtered. Productive Simpson clonality was computed per sample as the square root of Simpson's diversity index over productive rearrangements. In TCRdb, the immuneACCESS table is reduced to in-frame sequences with V and J assigned. These tables do not hold every clone; where another copy was compared, an unresolved V gene accounts for under half, and the others remain unexplained. D and trimming were read from the DNA, whereas the V and J calls and clone size are those reported in that table. Within this sample are tens of thousands of clones, with roughly 80% of them counted one time only. The ten most abundant clones make up about 6.5% of the sample.

These data belong to a study of blood T cell repertoires in COVID-19 (dated by TCRdb to about 2020). Some background on the complete study: Samples covering the acute and convalescent phases of COVID-19 were provided by collaborators in the United States, Italy and Spain. Subjects who had been exposed to COVID-19, were actively infected with it, or had recovered from it provided the deeply sampled blood TCRbeta repertoires that made up the dataset. The repertoires were released in a freely available public database intended as a resource for research on the immune response to SARS-CoV-2. Samples were obtained from the ongoing ImmuneRACE study (first 160 participants) and from 1,254 subjects provided by 6 global collaborators. The material from the prospective study consisted of cDNA or gDNA derived from T cells, B-cell-depleted T cells, or PBMCs. The sample metadata nearly always contained a de-identified subject ID, COVID-19 status, age in years and sex. Where available, HLA class I and class II types were taken from metadata supplied by the sample provider and were not determined by assay-based typing. The paper as a whole reports these results and caveats: The quantity of clinical and demographic metadata differed by source and by participant and was supplied without curation.

Collaborating institutions collected whole blood in K2EDTA tubes following their own protocols. For TCRbeta analysis, collaborators shipped samples in one of three forms: frozen whole blood, isolated PBMCs, or DNA extracted from either of those sample types. This receptor was taken from a woman in her sixties with acute or convalescent COVID-19. Source material: peripheral blood. The chain uses TRBV15 and TRBJ1-5; 7 middle bases align to TRBD1. The CDR3 in this case is CATSRDLNRGVQGQPQHF. The bases read TGTGCCACCAGCAGAGATTTGAACAGGGGCGTGCAAGGGCAGCCCCAGCATTTT.